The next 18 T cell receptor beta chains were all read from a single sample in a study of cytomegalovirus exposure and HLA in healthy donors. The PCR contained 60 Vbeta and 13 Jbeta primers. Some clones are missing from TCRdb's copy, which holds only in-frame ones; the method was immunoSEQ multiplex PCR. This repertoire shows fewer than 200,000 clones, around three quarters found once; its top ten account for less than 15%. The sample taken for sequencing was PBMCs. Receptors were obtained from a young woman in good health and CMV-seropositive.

CDR3 amino acids: CASSAVADQETQYF. The CDR3 DNA follows: TGTGCCAGCAGCGCGGTAGCGGACCAAGAGACCCAGTACTTC. V gene TRBV7-2 combines with J gene TRBJ2-5; D possibly corresponds to TRBD2 (6 bases). Germline V gives CDR1 SGHTA, CDR2 FQGNSA. CDR3 length: 14 amino acids. Deletions cut 5 bases from V and 0 bases from J, with 10 bases between.

DNA for the CDR3: TGTGCCAGCAGCCTACAGGGGGGTTTACGTGAAAAACTGTTTTTT. It encodes CASSLQGGLREKLFF. The chain links TRBV6-5 to TRBJ1-4; 8 bases are shared with TRBD1. CDR1 and CDR2 from the germline V gene are MNHEY and SVGAGI. The ends lost 6 bases at V and 7 bases at J; junction bases unmatched: 10. The length of the CDR3 is 15 residues.

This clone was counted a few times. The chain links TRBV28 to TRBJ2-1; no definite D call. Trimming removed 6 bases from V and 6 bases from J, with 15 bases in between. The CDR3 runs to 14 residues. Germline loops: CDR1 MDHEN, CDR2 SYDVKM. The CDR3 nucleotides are TGTGCCAGCAGACGGGTGACCTCTGGCAATGAGCAGTTCTTC. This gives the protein CASRRVTSGNEQFF.

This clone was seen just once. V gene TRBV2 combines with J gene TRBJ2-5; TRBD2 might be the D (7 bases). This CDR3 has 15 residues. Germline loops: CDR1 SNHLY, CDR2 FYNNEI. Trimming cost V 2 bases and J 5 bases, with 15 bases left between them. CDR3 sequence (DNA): TGTGCCAGCAGTGAACAGACACAGGGAGGGGAGACCCAGTACTTC. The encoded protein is CASSEQTQGGETQYF.

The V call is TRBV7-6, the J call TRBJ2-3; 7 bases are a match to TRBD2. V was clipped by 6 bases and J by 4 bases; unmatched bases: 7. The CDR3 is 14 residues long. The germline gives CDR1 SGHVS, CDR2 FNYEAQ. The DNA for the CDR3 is TGTGCCAGCAGTCTGTCACGGGAGGCAGATACGCAGTATTTT. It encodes CASSLSREADTQYF.

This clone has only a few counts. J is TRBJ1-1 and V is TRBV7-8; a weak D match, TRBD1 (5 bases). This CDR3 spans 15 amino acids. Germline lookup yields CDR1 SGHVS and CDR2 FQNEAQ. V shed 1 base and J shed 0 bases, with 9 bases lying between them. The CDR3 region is CASSLVRRVNTEAFF. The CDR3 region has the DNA TGTGCCAGCAGCTTAGTTCGCAGGGTGAACACTGAAGCTTTCTTT.

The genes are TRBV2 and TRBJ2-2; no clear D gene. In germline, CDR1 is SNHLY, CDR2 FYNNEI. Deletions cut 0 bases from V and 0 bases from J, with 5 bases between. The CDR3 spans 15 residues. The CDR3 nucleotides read TGTGCCAGCAGTGAAGCAACAGCGAACACCGGGGAGCTGTTTTTT. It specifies CASSEATANTGELFF.

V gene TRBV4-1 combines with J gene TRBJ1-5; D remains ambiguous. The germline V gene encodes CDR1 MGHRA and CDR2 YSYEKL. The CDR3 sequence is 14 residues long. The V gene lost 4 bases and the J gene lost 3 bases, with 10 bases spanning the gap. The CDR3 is CASSPGRFNQPQHF. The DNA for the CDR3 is TGCGCCAGCAGCCCCGGCAGGTTCAATCAGCCCCAGCATTTT.

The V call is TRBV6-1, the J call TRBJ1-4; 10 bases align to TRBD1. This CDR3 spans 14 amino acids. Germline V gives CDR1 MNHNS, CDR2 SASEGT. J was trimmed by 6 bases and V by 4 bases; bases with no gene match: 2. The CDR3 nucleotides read TGTGCCAGCAGTGTAGGGACAGGGGATGAAAAACTGTTTTTT. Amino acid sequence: CASSVGTGDEKLFF.

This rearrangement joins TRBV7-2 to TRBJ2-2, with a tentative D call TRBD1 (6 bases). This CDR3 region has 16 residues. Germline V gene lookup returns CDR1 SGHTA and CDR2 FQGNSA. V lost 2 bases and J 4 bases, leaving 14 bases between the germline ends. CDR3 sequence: CASSLNRDLGTGELFF. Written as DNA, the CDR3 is TGTGCCAGCAGCTTAAACAGGGATTTGGGCACCGGGGAGCTGTTTTTT.

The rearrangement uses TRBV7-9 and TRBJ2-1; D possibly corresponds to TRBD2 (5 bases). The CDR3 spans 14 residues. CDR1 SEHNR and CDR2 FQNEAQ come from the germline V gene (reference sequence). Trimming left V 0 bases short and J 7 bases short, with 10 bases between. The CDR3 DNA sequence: TGTGCCAGCAGCTTAGCGCTAAGAGGGAATGAGCAGTTCTTC. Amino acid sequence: CASSLALRGNEQFF.

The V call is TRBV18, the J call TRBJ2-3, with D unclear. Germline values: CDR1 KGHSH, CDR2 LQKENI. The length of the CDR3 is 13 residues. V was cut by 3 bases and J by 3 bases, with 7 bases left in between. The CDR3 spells CASSPRQTDTQYF. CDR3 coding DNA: TGTGCCAGCTCACCCCGACAAACAGATACGCAGTATTTT.

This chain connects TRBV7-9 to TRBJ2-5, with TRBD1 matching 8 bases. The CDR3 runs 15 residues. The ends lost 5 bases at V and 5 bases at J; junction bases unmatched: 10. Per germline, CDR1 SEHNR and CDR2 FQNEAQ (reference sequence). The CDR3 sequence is CASSEGQGTMETQYF. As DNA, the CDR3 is TGTGCCAGCAGCGAAGGACAGGGAACCATGGAGACCCAGTACTTC.

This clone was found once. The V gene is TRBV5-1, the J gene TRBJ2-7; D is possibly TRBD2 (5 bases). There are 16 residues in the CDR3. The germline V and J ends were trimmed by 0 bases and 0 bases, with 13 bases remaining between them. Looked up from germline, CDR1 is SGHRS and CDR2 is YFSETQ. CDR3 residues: CASSLEVAAGSYEQYF. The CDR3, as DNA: TGCGCCAGCAGCTTGGAGGTCGCGGCGGGCTCCTACGAGCAGTACTTC.

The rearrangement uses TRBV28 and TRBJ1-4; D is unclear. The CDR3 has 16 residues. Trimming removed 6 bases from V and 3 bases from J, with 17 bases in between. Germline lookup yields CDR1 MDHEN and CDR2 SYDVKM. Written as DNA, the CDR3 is TGTGCCAGCAGCCTTACCCTCTTAGTGCCTAATGAAAAACTGTTTTTT. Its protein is CASSLTLLVPNEKLFF.

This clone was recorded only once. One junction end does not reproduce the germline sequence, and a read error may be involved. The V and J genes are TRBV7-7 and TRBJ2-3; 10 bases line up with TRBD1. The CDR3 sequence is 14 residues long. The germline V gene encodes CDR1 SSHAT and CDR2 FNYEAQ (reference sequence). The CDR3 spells CASSRDRGTDTQYF. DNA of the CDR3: TGTGCTAGCAGCCGGGACAGGGGTACAGATACGCAGTATTTT.

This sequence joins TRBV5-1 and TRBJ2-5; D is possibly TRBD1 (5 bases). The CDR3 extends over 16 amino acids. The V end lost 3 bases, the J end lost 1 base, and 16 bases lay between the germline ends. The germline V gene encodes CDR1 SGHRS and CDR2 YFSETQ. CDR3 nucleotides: TGCGCCAGCAGCTACCGACAGCAGGGCCCCCAAGAGACCCAGTACTTC. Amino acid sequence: CASSYRQQGPQETQYF. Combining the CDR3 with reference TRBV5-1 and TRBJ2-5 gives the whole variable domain KAGVTQTPRYLIKTRGQQVTLSCSPISGHRSVSWYQQTPGQGLQFLFEYFSETQRNKGNFPGRFSGRQFSNSRSEMNVSTLELGDSALYLCASSYRQQGPQETQYFGPGTRLLVL.

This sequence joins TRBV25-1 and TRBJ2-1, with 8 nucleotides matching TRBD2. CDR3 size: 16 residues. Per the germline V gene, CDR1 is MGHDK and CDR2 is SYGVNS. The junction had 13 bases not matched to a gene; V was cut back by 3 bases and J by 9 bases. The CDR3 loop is CASSDPPPAGDGEQFF. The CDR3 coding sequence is TGTGCCAGCAGTGATCCCCCCCCAGCGGGAGACGGTGAGCAGTTCTTC.